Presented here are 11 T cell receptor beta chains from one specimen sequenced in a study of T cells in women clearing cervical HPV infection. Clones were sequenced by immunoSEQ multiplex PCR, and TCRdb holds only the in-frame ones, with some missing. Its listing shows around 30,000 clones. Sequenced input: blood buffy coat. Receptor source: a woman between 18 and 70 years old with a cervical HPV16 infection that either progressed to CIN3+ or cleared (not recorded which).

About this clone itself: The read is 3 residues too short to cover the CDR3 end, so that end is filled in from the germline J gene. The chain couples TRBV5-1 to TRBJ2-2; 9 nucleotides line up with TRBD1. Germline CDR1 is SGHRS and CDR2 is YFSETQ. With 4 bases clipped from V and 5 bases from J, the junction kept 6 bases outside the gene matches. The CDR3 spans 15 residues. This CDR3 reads CASSPVGQGTGELFF. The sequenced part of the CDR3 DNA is TGCGCCAGCAGCCCGGTGGGACAGGGAACCGGGGAG.

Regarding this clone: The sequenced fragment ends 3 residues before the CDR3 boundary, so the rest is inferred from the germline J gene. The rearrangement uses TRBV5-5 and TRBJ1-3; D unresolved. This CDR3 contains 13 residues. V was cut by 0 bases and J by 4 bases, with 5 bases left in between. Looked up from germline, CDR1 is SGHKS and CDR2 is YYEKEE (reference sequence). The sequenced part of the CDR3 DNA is TGTGCCAGCAGCTTGGACCGGGGAAACACC. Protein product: CASSLDRGNT. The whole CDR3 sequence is CASSLDRGNTIYF.

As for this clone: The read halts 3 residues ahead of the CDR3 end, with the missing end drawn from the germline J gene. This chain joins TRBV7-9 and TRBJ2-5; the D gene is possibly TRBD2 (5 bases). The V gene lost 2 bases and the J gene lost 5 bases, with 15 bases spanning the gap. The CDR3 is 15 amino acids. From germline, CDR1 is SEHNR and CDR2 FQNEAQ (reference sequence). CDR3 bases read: TGTGCCAGCAGCTTATCGGACTCAAGCAGGGAGACC. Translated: CASSLSDSSRET. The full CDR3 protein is CASSLSDSSRETQYF.

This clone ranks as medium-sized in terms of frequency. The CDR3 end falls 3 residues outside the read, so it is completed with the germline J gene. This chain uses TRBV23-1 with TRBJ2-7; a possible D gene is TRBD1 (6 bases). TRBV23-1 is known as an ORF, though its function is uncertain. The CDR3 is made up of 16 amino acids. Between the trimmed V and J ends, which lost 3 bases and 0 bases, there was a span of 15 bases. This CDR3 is CASSHSSRGYSYEQYF. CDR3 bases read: TGCGCCAGCAGTCATTCGTCCAGGGGCTACTCCTACGAG.

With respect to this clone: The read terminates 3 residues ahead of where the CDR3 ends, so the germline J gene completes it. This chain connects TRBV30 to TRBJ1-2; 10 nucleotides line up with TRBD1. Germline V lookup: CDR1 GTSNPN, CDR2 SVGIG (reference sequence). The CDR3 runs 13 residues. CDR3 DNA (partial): TGTGCCTGGGCCGGGACAGGGGCGCGGGGC. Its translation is CAWAGTGARG. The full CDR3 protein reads CAWAGTGARGYTF.

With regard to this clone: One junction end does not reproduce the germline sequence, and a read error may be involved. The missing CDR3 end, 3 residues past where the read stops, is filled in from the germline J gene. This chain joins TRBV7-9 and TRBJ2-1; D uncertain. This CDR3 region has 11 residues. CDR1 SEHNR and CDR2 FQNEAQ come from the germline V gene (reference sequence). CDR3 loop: CVSSSYNEQFF. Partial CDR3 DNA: TGTGTCAGCAGCTCGTACAATGAG.

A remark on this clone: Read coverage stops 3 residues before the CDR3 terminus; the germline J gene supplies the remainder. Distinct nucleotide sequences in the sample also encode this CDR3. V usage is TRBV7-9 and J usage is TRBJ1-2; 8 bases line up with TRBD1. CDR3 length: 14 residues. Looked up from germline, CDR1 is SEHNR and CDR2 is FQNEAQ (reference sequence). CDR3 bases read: TGTGCCAGCAGTATAGGACAGGGAGCCTACGAC. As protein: CASSIGQGAYD. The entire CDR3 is CASSIGQGAYDYTF.

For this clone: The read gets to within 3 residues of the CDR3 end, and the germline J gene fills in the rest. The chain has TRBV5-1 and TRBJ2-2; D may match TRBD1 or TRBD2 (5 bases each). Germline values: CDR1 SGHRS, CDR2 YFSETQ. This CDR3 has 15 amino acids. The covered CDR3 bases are TGCGCCAGCAGCTTGTTCAGGTCAGGGAGTTCACCG. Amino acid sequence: CASSLFRSGSSP. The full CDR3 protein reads CASSLFRSGSSPLFF. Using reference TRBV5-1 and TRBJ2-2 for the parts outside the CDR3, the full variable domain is KAGVTQTPRYLIKTRGQQVTLSCSPISGHRSVSWYQQTPGQGLQFLFEYFSETQRNKGNFPGRFSGRQFSNSRSEMNVSTLELGDSALYLCASSLFRSGSSPLFFGEGSRLTVL.

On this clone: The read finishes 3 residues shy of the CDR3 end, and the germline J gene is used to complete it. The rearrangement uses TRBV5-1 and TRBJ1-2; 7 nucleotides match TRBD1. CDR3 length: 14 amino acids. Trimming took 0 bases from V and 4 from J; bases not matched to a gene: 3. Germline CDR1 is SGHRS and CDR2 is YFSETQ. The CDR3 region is CASSLEQGTYGYTF. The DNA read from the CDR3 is TGCGCCAGCAGCTTGGAACAGGGGACCTATGGC.

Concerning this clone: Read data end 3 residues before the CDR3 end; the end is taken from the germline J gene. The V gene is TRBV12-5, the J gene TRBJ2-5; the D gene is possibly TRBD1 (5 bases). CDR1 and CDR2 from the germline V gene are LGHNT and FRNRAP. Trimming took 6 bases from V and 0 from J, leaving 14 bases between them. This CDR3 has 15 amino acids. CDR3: CASGAQGLNQETQYF. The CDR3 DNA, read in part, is TGTGCTAGTGGGGCTCAGGGTCTGAACCAAGAGACC.

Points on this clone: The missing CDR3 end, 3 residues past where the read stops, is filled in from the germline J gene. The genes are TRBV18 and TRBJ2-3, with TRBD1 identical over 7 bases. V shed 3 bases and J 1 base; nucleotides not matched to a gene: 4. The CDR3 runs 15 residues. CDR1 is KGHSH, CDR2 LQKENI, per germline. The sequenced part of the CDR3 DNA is TGTGCCAGCTCACCCAGGGGGATTCGCACAGATACG. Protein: CASSPRGIRTDT. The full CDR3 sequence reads CASSPRGIRTDTQYF.